Sequencing of this T cell receptor (beta chain) was carried out in a study of T cell responses to AZD1222 COVID-19 vaccine. The V gene's germline CDR1 is SGHKS and CDR2 YYEKEE (reference sequence). Deletions cut 6 bases from V and 8 bases from J, with 15 bases between. This CDR3 has 13 amino acids. Using immunoSEQ multiplex PCR, the repertoire was profiled, and TCRdb retains in-frame clones only, with some absent. The profile shows roughly 80,000 clones, approximately 90% of them singletons. As regards this clone: Antigen specificity is unknown.

Study findings and constraints: Only after the peak T cell response were repertoires sampled. Breadth and depth of Spike-specific TCRs rose after two AZD1222 doses. Possibly, clonal diversity was underestimated; donors were largely white British and included more females.

Both about-4-week and about-12-week second-dose recipients were combined. The genes are TRBV5-5 and TRBJ2-4; D is ambiguous. The receptor was isolated from an adult who received the AZD1222 COVID-19 vaccine. The material was peripheral blood, obtained 28 days after the second AZD1222 dose. The CDR3 reads CASTDAGRDIQYF. Here the CDR3 DNA reads TGTGCCAGCACCGACGCCGGTAGGGACATTCAGTACTTC.